Below are 28 T cell receptor beta chains sequenced from a single sample in a study of T cell repertoires in cytomegalovirus infection. MiXCR was run by TCRdb on the reads, yielding one entry per CDR3 protein. This repertoire shows about 180,000 distinct CDR3 sequences, about 17% found once; its top ten account for approximately 25%. The sample was CD8+ T cells from PBMCs. The source of these receptors is a human donor in good health (CMV status not recorded). Some clones in this sample may be carry-over from other donors' samples.

This clonotype occurred a few times. The chain employs TRBV20-1 and TRBJ2-3, with D possibly TRBD1 on 6 matching bases. The CDR3 is made up of 17 amino acids. Germline lookup yields CDR1 DFQATT and CDR2 SNEGSKA (reference sequence). Trimming removed 2 bases at V and 4 bases at J, with 22 bases between. The CDR3 sequence is CSARPPGPTGRADTQYF. The DNA for the CDR3 is TGCAGTGCTAGACCCCCCGGACCCACAGGGCGCGCAGATACGCAGTATTTT.

This clonotype showed up just a few times. The rearrangement joins TRBV7-9 to TRBJ2-7; weak D call: TRBD1 (6 bases). The CDR3 has 14 residues. Germline lookup yields CDR1 SEHNR and CDR2 FQNEAQ (reference sequence). The germline V and J ends were trimmed by 6 bases and 3 bases, with 15 bases remaining between them. The CDR3 DNA reads TGTGCCAGCAGGCCAACAGGGATAGACTACGAGCAGTACTTC. Its protein is CASRPTGIDYEQYF.

The V and J genes are TRBV15 and TRBJ1-2, with D unclear. This CDR3 comprises 13 residues. CDR1 is LNHNV and CDR2 is YYDKDF in the germline V gene (reference sequence). The V end lost 0 bases, the J end lost 8 bases, and 10 bases lay between the germline ends. CDR3 nucleotides: TGTGCCACCAGCAGAGATGCCAATGGAGGCTACACCTTC. This codes for CATSRDANGGYTF.

This clonotype showed up just a few times. The gene calls are TRBV28 and TRBJ2-2; 8 bases map to TRBD1. The ends lost 6 bases at V and 11 bases at J; junction bases unmatched: 17. The CDR3 contains 16 residues. Germline V CDR1 and CDR2: MDHEN, SYDVKM. The CDR3 region is CASSLSQIGTGKELFF. DNA for the CDR3: TGTGCCAGCAGCCTTAGCCAAATTGGGACAGGCAAAGAGCTGTTTTTT.

Ten or more counts support this clonotype. V and J are TRBV2 and TRBJ2-5; maybe TRBD1 (5 bases). CDR3 length equals 14 residues. V was pared by 6 bases and J by 1 base, with 12 bases between. Germline CDR1 is SNHLY and CDR2 is FYNNEI. CDR3 loop: CASRVDSFQETQYF. DNA of the CDR3: TGTGCCAGCAGGGTTGACAGTTTCCAAGAGACCCAGTACTTC.

In its sample, this clonotype was seen a few times. This chain uses TRBV6-5 with TRBJ1-4; the match to TRBD1 covers 10 bases. This CDR3 is built from 15 residues. With V trimmed by 5 bases and J by 7 bases, 7 bases remained unmatched. Looked up from germline, CDR1 is MNHEY and CDR2 is SVGAGI. The CDR3 region has the DNA TGTGCCAGCAGTACCAGACAGGGGGCGAGTGAAAAACTGTTTTTT. Encoded protein: CASSTRQGASEKLFF.

Of note for this clonotype: Since a much larger clone is just one base distant, this may be a read error. The chain links TRBV7-8 to TRBJ2-6, with D perhaps TRBD1 (6 bases). The CDR3 runs to 17 residues. The V end was cut by 3 bases, the J end by 2 bases, with 14 bases between. CDR1 is SGHVS and CDR2 is FQNEAQ in the germline V gene. CDR3 sequence reads: CASSFRDIHPGANVLTF. The CDR3 nucleotides read TGTGCCAGCAGCTTCCGGGACATACACCCTGGGGCCAACGTCCTGACTTTC.

The rearrangement links TRBV4-1 to TRBJ2-3; D is possibly TRBD1 (6 bases). The germline V and J ends were trimmed by 3 bases and 6 bases, with 25 bases remaining between them. The CDR3 consists of 18 residues. Germline assignment: CDR1 MGHRA and CDR2 YSYEKL. CDR3 amino acids: CASSQFTPGQSPSDTQYF. DNA for the CDR3: TGCGCCAGCAGCCAGTTTACTCCGGGACAATCCCCGTCGGATACGCAGTATTTT.

This clonotype was counted at least ten times. The chain is built from TRBV7-2 and TRBJ2-7; perhaps TRBD1 as D (6 bases). The CDR3 runs 13 residues. CDR1 is SGHTA, CDR2 FQGNSA, per germline. V was cut by 5 bases and J by 2 bases, with 10 bases left in between. CDR3: CASSRNRAYEQYF. The DNA for the CDR3 is TGTGCCAGCAGCCGAAACAGGGCCTACGAGCAGTACTTC.

This chain connects TRBV11-2 to TRBJ2-3; 12 bases line up with TRBD1. The length of the CDR3 is 17 residues. Germline V gene data show CDR1 as SGHAT and CDR2 as FQNNGV. V lost 5 bases, J lost 0 bases, and 6 bases stayed unmatched. In DNA, the CDR3 is TGTGCCAGCAGCGGTTACGGGACAGGGGGCAGCACAGATACGCAGTATTTT. This encodes CASSGYGTGGSTDTQYF.

The chain combines TRBV27 with TRBJ1-2; TRBD1 matches at 9 bases. This CDR3 has 14 residues. With V trimmed by 3 bases and J by 4 bases, 3 bases remained unmatched. From germline, CDR1 is MNHEY and CDR2 SMNVEV (reference sequence). The CDR3 bases are TGTGCCAGCAGTTTTGGACAGGGGATCTATGGCTACACCTTC. It encodes CASSFGQGIYGYTF.

This clonotype came up a few times. V and J are TRBV9 and TRBJ2-1; D gene ambiguous. This CDR3 is 17 amino acids long. Germline CDR1 and CDR2: SGDLS and YYNGEE. V dropped 0 bases and J dropped 6 bases, with 19 bases sitting between them. The DNA for the CDR3 is TGTGCCAGCAGCGTAGAACGGGCGGTGGCCCCGCGCAATGAGCAGTTCTTC. Amino acid sequence: CASSVERAVAPRNEQFF.

This clonotype has just a few counts. The chain links TRBV7-9 to TRBJ2-7; no firm D call. Germline V gives CDR1 SEHNR, CDR2 FQNEAQ (reference sequence). The length of the CDR3 is 13 residues. Between the trimmed V and J ends, which lost 5 bases and 6 bases, there was a span of 14 bases. The CDR3 DNA follows: TGTGCCAGCAGCCCCAACGGCTTCGCCGAGCAGTACTTC. This sequence encodes CASSPNGFAEQYF. Filled out from reference TRBV7-9 and TRBJ2-7, the complete variable domain reads DTGVSQNPRHKITKRGQNVTFRCDPISEHNRLYWYRQTLGQGPEFLTYFQNEAQLEKSRLLSDRFSAERPKGSFSTLEIQRTEQGDSAMYLCASSPNGFAEQYFGPGTRLTVT.

This clonotype has only a few counts. The chain links TRBV7-8 to TRBJ1-1; TRBD1 is a possible D gene (6 bases). Germline V gene sequence: CDR1 SGHVS, CDR2 FQNEAQ. The V gene lost 2 bases and the J gene lost 0 bases, with 10 bases spanning the gap. The CDR3 is 15 amino acids. CDR3 sequence reads: CASSLLGTLNTEAFF. CDR3 in DNA: TGTGCCAGCAGCTTATTGGGGACACTGAACACTGAAGCTTTCTTT. The full variable domain, completed using reference TRBV7-8 and TRBJ1-1, is GAGVSQSPRYKVAKRGQDVALRCDPISGHVSLFWYQQALGQGPEFLTYFQNEAQLDKSGLPSDRFFAERPEGSVSTLKIQRTQQEDSAVYLCASSLLGTLNTEAFFGQGTRLTVV.

This clonotype was counted only a few times. The V and J genes are TRBV29-1 and TRBJ2-6; D may be TRBD2 (5 bases). The CDR3 sequence is 15 residues long. V gave up 3 bases and J gave up 0 bases, with 9 bases separating them. The germline CDR1 and CDR2 sequences are SQVTM and ANQGSEA. The CDR3: CSVEERLSGANVLTF. The CDR3 region has the DNA TGCAGCGTTGAGGAGCGGCTCTCTGGGGCCAACGTCCTGACTTTC.

The chain employs TRBV7-9 and TRBJ2-1; D possibly matches TRBD1 or TRBD2 (6 bases each). Per the germline V gene, CDR1 is SEHNR and CDR2 is FQNEAQ (reference sequence). Trimming removed 5 bases from V and 0 bases from J, with 14 bases in between. The CDR3 has 16 residues. As DNA, the CDR3 is TGTGCCAGCAGCCCGCGGGACACCCGCTCCTACAATGAGCAGTTCTTC. Its translation is CASSPRDTRSYNEQFF.

V is TRBV20-1 and J is TRBJ1-1; no firm D call. This CDR3 region has 15 residues. CDR1 and CDR2 (germline): DFQATT, SNEGSKA (reference sequence). Between the trimmed V and J ends, which lost 0 bases and 0 bases, there was a span of 11 bases. The CDR3 sequence: CSAREERIMNTEAFF. The CDR3 DNA reads TGCAGTGCTAGAGAGGAGCGGATCATGAACACTGAAGCTTTCTTT.

This clonotype was picked up a small number of times. A much larger clone differs by one base, so this may be a read error. The chain links TRBV11-2 to TRBJ1-5, with D hard to call. This CDR3 has 14 amino acids. Per germline, CDR1 SGHAT and CDR2 FQNNGV. CDR3 DNA sequence: TGTGCCAGCAGCTTAGGTGTTGGGAATCAGCCCCAGCGTTTT. This gives the protein CASSLGVGNQPQRF. Complete variable domain (other parts from reference TRBV11-2 and TRBJ1-5): EAGVAQSPRYKIIEKRQSVAFWCNPISGHATLYWYQQILGQGPKLLIQFQNNGVVDDSQLPKDRFSAERLKGVDSTLKIQPAKLEDSAVYLCASSLGVGNQPQRFGDGTRLSIL.

This clonotype has a count of ten or more. This rearrangement joins TRBV7-2 to TRBJ2-1; D assignment may be TRBD1 or TRBD2 (5 bases each). Germline V gene sequence: CDR1 SGHTA, CDR2 FQGNSA. The CDR3 runs to 15 residues. Trimming removed 6 bases at V and 0 bases at J, with 12 bases between. The CDR3 loop is CASRLGPSSYNEQFF. The CDR3 coding sequence is TGTGCCAGCAGGCTGGGACCTTCCTCCTACAATGAGCAGTTCTTC. Drawing the rest from reference TRBV7-2 and TRBJ2-1, the complete variable domain is GAGVSQSPSNKVTEKGKDVELRCDPISGHTALYWYRQSLGQGLEFLIYFQGNSAPDKSGLPSDRFSAERTGGSVSTLTIQRTQQEDSAVYLCASRLGPSSYNEQFFGPGTRLTVL.

J is TRBJ2-1 and V is TRBV7-8, with unresolved D. Germline V gene data show CDR1 as SGHVS and CDR2 as FQNEAQ. CDR3 size: 13 residues. Trimming took off 2 bases at V and 5 bases at J, with 7 bases between the two ends. The CDR3 region is CASSLSQNNEQFF. The CDR3 bases are TGTGCCAGCAGCTTAAGCCAAAACAATGAGCAGTTCTTC.

This clonotype was detected a few times. The V gene is TRBV20-1, the J gene TRBJ1-1; D is unresolved. Trimming left V 6 bases short and J 9 bases short, with 20 bases between. This CDR3 comprises 13 residues. Germline V gene data show CDR1 as DFQATT and CDR2 as SNEGSKA (reference sequence). DNA for the CDR3: TGCAGTGCAGACGGTCCGGAAGGGCCCAAAGCTTTCTTT. It translates to CSADGPEGPKAFF.

In its sample, this clonotype was seen a few times. The chain joins TRBV7-9 to TRBJ1-6; 8 nucleotides line up with TRBD1. J gave up 10 bases and V 2 bases, and 4 bases lay outside the gene matches. The CDR3 is 14 residues long. Germline lookup yields CDR1 SEHNR and CDR2 FQNEAQ (reference sequence). CDR3 bases: TGTGCCAGCAGCTTAAGACAGGGGCAATCACCCCTCCACTTT. Its protein product is CASSLRQGQSPLHF.

In this sample, this clonotype turned up once. V and J are TRBV19 and TRBJ2-4; the D is unclear. The germline gives CDR1 LNHDA, CDR2 SQIVND (reference sequence). V was cut by 5 bases and J by 3 bases, with 5 bases left in between. This CDR3 is 12 amino acids long. Written as DNA, the CDR3 is TGTGCCAGTAGTGTGGGCAAAAACATTCAGTACTTC. Translating gives CASSVGKNIQYF.

Only a few counts were recorded for this clonotype. The rearrangement uses TRBV29-1 and TRBJ2-1; tentative D call: TRBD1 (7 bases). Trimming cost V 4 bases and J 3 bases, with 13 bases left between them. CDR3 length: 14 residues. Germline loops: CDR1 SQVTM, CDR2 ANQGSEA. CDR3 residues: CSVGGTDFYNEQFF. In DNA, the CDR3 is TGCAGCGTTGGCGGGACAGACTTCTACAATGAGCAGTTCTTC.

The table lists this clonotype with a few counts. The chain carries TRBV7-9 and TRBJ2-7; D is perhaps TRBD2 (6 bases). This CDR3 is built from 15 residues. Trimming pared 5 bases from V and 2 bases from J, leaving 16 bases between. The germline V gene has CDR1 SEHNR and CDR2 FQNEAQ (reference sequence). The CDR3 reads CASSPISRGTYEQYF. The CDR3 DNA reads TGTGCCAGCAGCCCTATCAGTCGCGGGACCTACGAGCAGTACTTC. The whole variable domain, filled in from reference TRBV7-9 and TRBJ2-7, reads DTGVSQNPRHKITKRGQNVTFRCDPISEHNRLYWYRQTLGQGPEFLTYFQNEAQLEKSRLLSDRFSAERPKGSFSTLEIQRTEQGDSAMYLCASSPISRGTYEQYFGPGTRLTVT.

The chain recombines TRBV20-1 with TRBJ2-2, with 7 positions matching TRBD1. The CDR3 loop spans 15 amino acids. V shed 0 bases and J 5 bases; nucleotides not matched to a gene: 6. Germline loops: CDR1 DFQATT, CDR2 SNEGSKA (reference sequence). Here the CDR3 DNA reads TGCAGTGCTAGAGAAACAGGGGCGCGGACCGGGGAGCTGTTTTTT. This gives the protein CSARETGARTGELFF.

The rearrangement joins TRBV29-1 to TRBJ2-7; 8 bases agree with TRBD1. Germline V lookup: CDR1 SQVTM, CDR2 ANQGSEA. J gave up 3 bases and V 6 bases, and 19 bases lay outside the gene matches. The CDR3 loop spans 17 amino acids. The CDR3 DNA sequence: TGCAGCGTCGGTGGGGCGGCCCGGGACAGGAGATTCTACGAGCAGTACTTC. Amino acids: CSVGGAARDRRFYEQYF.

This clonotype has more than one count but fewer than ten. The rearrangement uses TRBV28 and TRBJ1-5, with 7 positions matching TRBD1. CDR1 and CDR2 (germline): MDHEN, SYDVKM. V lost 0 bases and J lost 5; bases outside the gene matches: 4. This CDR3 comprises 15 residues. The CDR3 region is CASSLWGTVHQPQHF. The CDR3 DNA sequence: TGTGCCAGCAGTTTATGGGGGACAGTACATCAGCCCCAGCATTTT.